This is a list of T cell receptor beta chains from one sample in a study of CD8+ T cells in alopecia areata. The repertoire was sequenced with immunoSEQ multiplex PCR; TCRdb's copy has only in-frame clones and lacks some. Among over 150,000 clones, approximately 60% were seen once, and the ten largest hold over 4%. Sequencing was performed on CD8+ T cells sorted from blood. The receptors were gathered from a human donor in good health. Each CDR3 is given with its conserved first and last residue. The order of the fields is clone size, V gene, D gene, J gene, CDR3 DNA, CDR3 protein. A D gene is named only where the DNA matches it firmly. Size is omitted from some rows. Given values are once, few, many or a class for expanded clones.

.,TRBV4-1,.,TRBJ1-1,TGCGCCAGCAGCCAAGTGGGAGGGGGGGACACTGAAGCTTTCTTT,CASSQVGGGDTEAFF
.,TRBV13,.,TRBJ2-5,TGTGCCAGCAGCTTTGGCGGGCAAGAGACCCAGTACTTC,CASSFGGQETQYF
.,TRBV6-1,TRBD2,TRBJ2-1,TGTGCCAGCAGTGAGCTCGCGGGGGGCTCCTCCTACAATGAGCAGTTCTTC,CASSELAGGSSYNEQFF
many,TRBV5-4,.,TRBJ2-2,TGTGCCAGCAGCTTGGGGGTGGCATCCGGGGAGCTGTTTTTT,CASSLGVASGELFF
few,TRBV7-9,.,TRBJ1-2,TGTGCCAGCAGTTGGCAGACTAACTATGGCTACACCTTC,CASSWQTNYGYTF
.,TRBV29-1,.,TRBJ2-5,TGCAGCGTTGAGGAAGGACAGAGAACCCAAGAGACCCAGTACTTC,CSVEEGQRTQETQYF
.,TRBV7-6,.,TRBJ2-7,TGTGCCAGCAGCCCCTGGACGGGAAATTACGAGCAGTACTTC,CASSPWTGNYEQYF
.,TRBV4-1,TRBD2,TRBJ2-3,TGCGCCAGCAGCCAAGACCCTAGCGGGGGGGCAGATACGCAGTATTTT,CASSQDPSGGADTQYF
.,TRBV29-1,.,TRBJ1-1,TGCAGCTCACCCTTGCGCAGCTTAATGAACACTGAAGCTTTCTTT,CSSPLRSLMNTEAFF
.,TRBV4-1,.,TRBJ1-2,TGCGCCAGCAGCCAAGAACGGGCCATATCTTATGGCTACACCTTC,CASSQERAISYGYTF
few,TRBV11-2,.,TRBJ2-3,TGTGCCAGCAGCTTAGATCCCCCAGATACGCAGTATTTT,CASSLDPPDTQYF
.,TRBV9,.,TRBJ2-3,TGTGCCAGCAGCGTTAGCGGAGGGGTCACAGATACGCAGTATTTT,CASSVSGGVTDTQYF
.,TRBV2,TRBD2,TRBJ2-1,TGTGCCGGACGGCTAGCGGGGGTCAATGAGCAGTTCTTC,CAGRLAGVNEQFF
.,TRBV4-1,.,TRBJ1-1,TGCGCCAGCAGTGGACCCAGGGGCACTGAAGCTTTCTTT,CASSGPRGTEAFF
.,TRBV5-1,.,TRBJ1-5,TGCGCCAGCAGCTCCGGTCCTAGCAATCAGCCCCAGCATTTT,CASSSGPSNQPQHF
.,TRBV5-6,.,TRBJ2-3,TGTGCCAGCAGCCTTGGGACCGGGACAGATACGCAGTATTTT,CASSLGTGTDTQYF
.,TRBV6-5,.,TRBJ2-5,TGTGCCAGCAGCGTTCCAGGGGAGACCCAGTACTTC,CASSVPGETQYF
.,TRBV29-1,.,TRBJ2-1,TGCAGCGTTGAAAAGGTTGAGCAGTTCTTC,CSVEKVEQFF
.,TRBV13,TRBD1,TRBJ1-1,TGTGCCAGCAGCTCCCGGGACAGAAACACTGAAGCTTTCTTT,CASSSRDRNTEAFF
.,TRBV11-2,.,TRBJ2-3,TGTGCCAGCAGCTCCTCCCGGGGCACAGATACGCAGTATTTT,CASSSSRGTDTQYF
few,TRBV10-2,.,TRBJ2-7,TGCGCCAGCAGTGTTTACCAGTTCTACGAGCAGTACTTC,CASSVYQFYEQYF
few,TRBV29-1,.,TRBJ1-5,TGCAGCGTTCTAGGGACCGAGAGCAATCAGCCCCAGCATTTT,CSVLGTESNQPQHF
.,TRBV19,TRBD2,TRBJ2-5,TGTGCCAGTAGTTCCAGGACTAGTCAAGAGACCCAGTACTTC,CASSSRTSQETQYF
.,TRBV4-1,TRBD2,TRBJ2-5,TGCGCCAGCAGCCAAGATCGGTCGGCGGGGGGTCGCCAAGAGACCCAGTACTTC,CASSQDRSAGGRQETQYF
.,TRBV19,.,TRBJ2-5,TGTGCCAGTAGTATAGGGACAGTCTACCAAGAGACCCAGTACTTC,CASSIGTVYQETQYF
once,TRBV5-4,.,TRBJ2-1,TGTGCCAGCAGCTTGGGTTGGGGAGAGAGTGAGCAGTTCTTC,CASSLGWGESEQFF
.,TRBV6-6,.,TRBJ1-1,TGTGCCAGCAGTTATCAGGAAGCTTTCTTT,CASSYQEAFF